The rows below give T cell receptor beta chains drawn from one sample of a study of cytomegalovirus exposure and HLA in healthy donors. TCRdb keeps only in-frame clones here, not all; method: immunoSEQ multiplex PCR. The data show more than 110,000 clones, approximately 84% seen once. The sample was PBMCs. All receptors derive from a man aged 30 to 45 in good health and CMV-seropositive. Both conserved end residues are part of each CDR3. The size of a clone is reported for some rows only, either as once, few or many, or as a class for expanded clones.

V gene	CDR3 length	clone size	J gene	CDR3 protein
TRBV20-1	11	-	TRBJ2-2	CSARFGGQLFF
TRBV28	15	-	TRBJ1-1	CASSALSKLDTEAFF
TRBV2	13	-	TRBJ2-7	CASRSPPGGEQYF
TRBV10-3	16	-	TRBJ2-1	CAISDQSGLSYNEQFF
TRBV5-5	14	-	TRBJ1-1	CASSPRGLNTEAFF
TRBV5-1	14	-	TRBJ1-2	CASTVGQANYGYTF
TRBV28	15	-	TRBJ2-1	CASSPSTSGLNEQFF
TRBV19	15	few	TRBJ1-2	CASSSRQGEGYGYTF
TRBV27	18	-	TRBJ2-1	CASRVWDRDWSSYNEQFF
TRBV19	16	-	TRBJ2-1	CASSRQGSGGFNEQFF
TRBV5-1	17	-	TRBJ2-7	CASSLEGPGPTSYEQYF
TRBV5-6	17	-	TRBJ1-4	CASSSTITGTENEKLFF
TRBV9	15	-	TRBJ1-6	CASSRDSLGNSPLHF
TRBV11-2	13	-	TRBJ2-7	CASSLGEPHEQYF
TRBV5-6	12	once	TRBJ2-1	CASSLGPNEQFF
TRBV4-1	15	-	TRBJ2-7	CASSQDSSTPYEQYF
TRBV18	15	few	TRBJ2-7	CASSPPGQMPPYQYF
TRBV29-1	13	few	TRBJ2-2	CSGRSANTGELFF
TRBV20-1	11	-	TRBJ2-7	CSAPNRDEQYF
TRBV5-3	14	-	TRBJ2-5	CARSSRTGQETQYF
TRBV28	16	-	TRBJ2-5	CASSYYSGTNQETQYF
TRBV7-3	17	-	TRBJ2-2	CASSSRPGTSNTGELFF
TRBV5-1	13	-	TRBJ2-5	CASSSQGPETQYF
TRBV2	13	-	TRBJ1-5	CASSVDRYQPQHF
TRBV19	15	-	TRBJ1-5	CASRSDRARNQPQHF
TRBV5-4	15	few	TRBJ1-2	CASTLDRGFNYGYTF
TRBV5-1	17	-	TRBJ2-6	CASSLASRRSGANVLTF
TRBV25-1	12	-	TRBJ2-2	CASSEGTGELFF
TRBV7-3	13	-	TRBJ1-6	CASRGGNNSPLHF
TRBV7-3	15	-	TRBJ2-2	CASSFAGGNTGELFF
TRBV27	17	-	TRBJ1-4	CASSLFSSGTGREKLFF
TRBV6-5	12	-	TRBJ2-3	CASGGGTDTQYF
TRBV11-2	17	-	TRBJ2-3	CASSSGTGVISTDTQYF
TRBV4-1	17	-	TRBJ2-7	CASSQQRSGLLSYEQYF
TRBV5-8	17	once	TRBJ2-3	CASSLGGLAGVTDTQYF
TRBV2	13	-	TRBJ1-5	CASSGTGDQPQHF